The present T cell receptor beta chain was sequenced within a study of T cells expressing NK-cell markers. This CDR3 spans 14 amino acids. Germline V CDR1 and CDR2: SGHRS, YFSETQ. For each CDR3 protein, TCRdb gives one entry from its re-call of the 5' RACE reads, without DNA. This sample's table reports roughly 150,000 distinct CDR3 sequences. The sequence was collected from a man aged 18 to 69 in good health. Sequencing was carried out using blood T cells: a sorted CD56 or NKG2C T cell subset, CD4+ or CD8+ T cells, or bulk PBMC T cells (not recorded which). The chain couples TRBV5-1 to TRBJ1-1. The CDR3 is CASSSYGERTEAFF.